One and the same sample provided the 6 T cell receptor beta chains below, sequenced in a study of T cells in Graves' hyperthyroidism and ophthalmopathy. Researchers took RNA transcripts and amplified the TCR beta CDR3 regions from them. The TCR CDR3 was amplified in a first-round RT-PCR using the HTBI primer set. TCRdb fed the multiplex PCR reads into MiXCR, producing one record per CDR3 protein. The table lists about 480,000 distinct CDR3 sequences, approximately 24% of them singletons, with around 11% in the top ten. Input material: blood. The origin of the receptors is a woman aged 25 to 39 with Graves' ophthalmopathy.

This clonotype has at least ten counts. The chain employs TRBV28 and TRBJ1-2, with 7 bases lining up with TRBD1. CDR3 length: 11 residues. Looked up from germline, CDR1 is MDHEN and CDR2 is SYDVKM. Trimming cost V 10 bases and J 8 bases; bases outside gene matches: 7. CDR3 in DNA: TGTGCCAACCAGGGGGTTCGAGGCTACACCTTC. It yields the protein CANQGVRGYTF.

This chain connects TRBV6-5 to TRBJ2-7; D remains ambiguous. The CDR3 runs 15 residues. The germline V and J ends were trimmed by 5 bases and 3 bases, with 17 bases remaining between them. In germline, CDR1 is MNHEY, CDR2 SVGAGI. The DNA of the CDR3 is TGTGCCAGCAGTACCCGGAGTTCAGCCAGCTACGAGCAGTACTTC. Its translation: CASSTRSSASYEQYF.

The chain carries TRBV10-3 and TRBJ1-1; TRBD1 might be the D (6 bases). CDR1 and CDR2 from the germline V gene are ENHRY and SYGVKD. This CDR3 spans 14 amino acids. V lost 11 bases and J 6 bases, leaving 22 bases between the germline ends. The CDR3 loop is CAARGEGVYAEAFF. The CDR3 region has the DNA TGTGCCGCCCGGGGGGAGGGGGTGTACGCTGAAGCTTTCTTT.

The chain combines TRBV6-2 or TRBV6-3 with TRBJ1-1; D is unresolved. V lost 4 bases, J lost 0 bases, and 21 bases lay in between. CDR1 MNHEY and CDR2 SVGEGT come from the germline V gene. CDR3 length equals 18 residues. The CDR3: CASSWPPRLGSMNTEAFF. Written as DNA, the CDR3 is TGTGCCAGCAGTTGGCCCCCCCGTCTGGGCAGCATGAACACTGAAGCTTTCTTT.

The genes are TRBV6-1 and TRBJ2-7; TRBD1 is a possible D gene (6 bases). Trimming removed 1 base from V and 2 bases from J, with 12 bases in between. The CDR3 has 15 residues. CDR1 MNHNS and CDR2 SASEGT come from the germline V gene. The CDR3 is CASSEGQGSPYEQYF. CDR3 in DNA: TGTGCCAGCAGTGAAGGGCAGGGGAGCCCCTACGAGCAGTACTTC.

This clonotype was found many times. The chain couples TRBV6-2 or TRBV6-3 to TRBJ2-6, with no clear D. This CDR3 has 16 residues. V lost 0 bases and J lost 0, with 6 bases in between. Looked up from germline, CDR1 is MNHEY and CDR2 is SVGEGT. Written as DNA, the CDR3 is TGTGCCAGCAGTTACTCCGCGCACTCTGGGGCCAACGTCCTGACTTTC. Its protein product is CASSYSAHSGANVLTF.